This TCR beta chain was identified in a study of blood T cell repertoires in COVID-19. Data came from immunoSEQ multiplex PCR; TCRdb stores just in-frame clones and leaves some out. The table has about 59,000 clones, 91% seen once. The CDR3 consists of 13 residues. V was cut by 0 bases and J by 4 bases, with 5 bases left in between. Germline assignment: CDR1 SGHDT and CDR2 YYEEEE. This clone was seen more than once but under ten times. The clonotype comes from a human donor in a cohort sampled during active COVID-19. The rearrangement links TRBV5-6 to TRBJ1-5; no reliable D call. Specimen: peripheral blood. The CDR3 coding sequence is TGTGCCAGCAGCTTGGGGCAGAATCAGCCCCAGCATTTT. Protein sequence: CASSLGQNQPQHF.